This T cell receptor beta chain was identified during a study of blood T cell repertoires in COVID-19. Whole-study context: Spain, Italy and the United States supplied samples that represented acute and convalescent COVID-19. The analysed material was cDNA or gDNA that came from T cells, B-cell-depleted T cells, or PBMCs.

Study processing details: Amplified reference gene primers provided the basis for estimating nucleated cell counts. TCRdb's table, derived via immunoSEQ multiplex PCR, lists solely in-frame clones and lacks some. V and J calls and clone size are given by that table; D and trimming were obtained from the DNA. The repertoire holds about 81,000 clones, with around 88% as singletons. Germline values: CDR1 SGHRS, CDR2 YFSETQ. The CDR3 loop spans 16 amino acids. V was pared by 0 bases and J by 3 bases, with 15 bases between. This clone appeared a single time. This clonotype originated in a woman older than 75 with acute or convalescent COVID-19. The chain carries TRBV5-1 and TRBJ1-2, with TRBD1 as a possible D gene (6 bases). Sequencing was done on a sample of peripheral blood. As DNA, the CDR3 is TGCGCCAGCAGCTTGGACAGGGTTTCATTCGACTATGGCTACACCTTC. It codes for CASSLDRVSFDYGYTF.